This TCR beta chain was observed in a study of cytomegalovirus exposure and HLA in healthy donors. The CDR3 has 17 residues. V was clipped by 4 bases and J by 1 base; unmatched bases: 5. Per the germline V gene, CDR1 is MNHNS and CDR2 is SASEGT. Amplification used 60 Vbeta primers and 13 Jbeta primers. Some clones are missing from TCRdb's copy, which holds only in-frame ones; the method was immunoSEQ multiplex PCR. The data contain approximately 68,000 clones, about three quarters of them seen just once; the ten biggest clones take up almost 7.5%. Sample: PBMCs. The chain carries TRBV6-1 and TRBJ2-2, with 11 bases that match TRBD2. This clonotype was obtained from a woman aged 25-40 years in good health and CMV-seropositive. In nucleotides, the CDR3 is TGTGCCAGCAGTGGCGGGACTAGCGGAGTGAACACCGGGGAGCTGTTTTTT. Amino acids: CASSGGTSGVNTGELFF.